These T cell receptor beta chains were read from a single sample in a study of radiotherapy plus CTLA-4 blockade in lung cancer. Libraries were prepared by immunoSEQ multiplex PCR; TCRdb keeps only in-frame clonotypes and omits some of them. The table records about 82,000 clones, around 72% of them present only once. The specimen comprised peripheral blood, sampled from a patient treated with radiotherapy plus ipilimumab. The receptors stem from a human donor with non-small cell lung cancer that progressed on radiotherapy plus ipilimumab. CDR3s include the opening cysteine and the closing phenylalanine or tryptophan. D genes are given only for firm matches. The size of a clone is reported for some rows only, either as once, few or many, or as a class for expanded clones.

D gene: .
J gene: TRBJ2-5
clone size: .
V gene: TRBV7-7
CDR3 DNA: TGTGCCAGCAGCTATAGTATTAGGCGCCAAGAGACCCAGTACTTC
CDR3 protein: CASSYSIRRQETQYF

D gene: .
J gene: TRBJ1-5
clone size: few
V gene: TRBV27
CDR3 DNA: TGTGCCATCAGCCTACAGAGCAATCAGCCCCAGCATTTT
CDR3 protein: CAISLQSNQPQHF

D gene: .
J gene: TRBJ1-1
clone size: .
V gene: TRBV18
CDR3 DNA: TGTGCCAGCTCAGCGAAACCTGTATTTGAAGCTTTCTTT
CDR3 protein: CASSAKPVFEAFF

D gene: .
J gene: TRBJ2-3
clone size: .
V gene: TRBV6-5
CDR3 DNA: TGTGCCAGCAGTTTCAAGGGAGCGCAGTATTTT
CDR3 protein: CASSFKGAQYF

D gene: TRBD1
J gene: TRBJ1-2
clone size: .
V gene: TRBV29-1
CDR3 DNA: TGCAGCGTTAGCCCTGGACAGGGCTATGGCTACACCTTC
CDR3 protein: CSVSPGQGYGYTF

D gene: .
J gene: TRBJ2-2
clone size: .
V gene: TRBV10-3
CDR3 DNA: TGTGCCATCTCAGCCGGGGCTCTGAACACCGGGGAGCTGTTTTTT
CDR3 protein: CAISAGALNTGELFF

D gene: TRBD1
J gene: TRBJ2-7
clone size: .
V gene: TRBV5-4
CDR3 DNA: TGTGCCAGCAGCTTGAACGCAGGGGGTCCTCGGGAGCAGTACTTC
CDR3 protein: CASSLNAGGPREQYF

D gene: .
J gene: TRBJ1-4
clone size: .
V gene: TRBV9
CDR3 DNA: TGTGCCAGCAGCCGTCGAAGGGGGGGCGATAATGAAAAACTGTTTTTT
CDR3 protein: CASSRRRGGDNEKLFF

D gene: .
J gene: TRBJ1-2
clone size: .
V gene: TRBV28
CDR3 DNA: TGTGCCAGCAGACCTCCGGCCCGGGACTATGGCTACACCTTC
CDR3 protein: CASRPPARDYGYTF

D gene: .
J gene: TRBJ2-7
clone size: .
V gene: TRBV28
CDR3 DNA: TGTGCCAGCAGTACAACCAACGAGCAGTACTTC
CDR3 protein: CASSTTNEQYF

D gene: TRBD1
J gene: TRBJ1-2
clone size: .
V gene: TRBV7-2
CDR3 DNA: TGTGCCAGCACCCCACCCGGGACAGCTTATGGCTACACCTTC
CDR3 protein: CASTPPGTAYGYTF

D gene: TRBD2
J gene: TRBJ2-7
clone size: .
V gene: TRBV2
CDR3 DNA: TGTGCCAGCAGTCGGACTAGCGGGACCTACGAGCAGTACTTC
CDR3 protein: CASSRTSGTYEQYF

D gene: .
J gene: TRBJ2-3
clone size: .
V gene: TRBV25-1
CDR3 DNA: TGTGCCAGCAGTCCCAGTGGGTCTGATACGCAGTATTTT
CDR3 protein: CASSPSGSDTQYF

D gene: .
J gene: TRBJ1-1
clone size: .
V gene: TRBV27
CDR3 DNA: TGTGCCAATATACCAAGCGGGGCTGCGAGAATGGCTTTCTTT
CDR3 protein: CANIPSGAARMAFF

D gene: TRBD1
J gene: TRBJ1-1
clone size: few
V gene: TRBV18
CDR3 DNA: TGTGCCAGCTCACCAACGAGGACAGGGGGAGGTGAAGCTTTCTTT
CDR3 protein: CASSPTRTGGGEAFF

D gene: .
J gene: TRBJ1-1
clone size: .
V gene: TRBV5-8
CDR3 DNA: TGTGCCAGCAGCTTGATGGGGGTGACTGAAGCTTTCTTT
CDR3 protein: CASSLMGVTEAFF

D gene: .
J gene: TRBJ2-7
clone size: few
V gene: TRBV6-5
CDR3 DNA: TGTGCCAGCAGTAATCCGGGCACACAGACCTACGAGCAGTACTTC
CDR3 protein: CASSNPGTQTYEQYF

D gene: .
J gene: TRBJ2-7
clone size: .
V gene: TRBV6-1
CDR3 DNA: TGTGCCAGCAGTGATTGGTCGAGATGGGAGCAGTACTTC
CDR3 protein: CASSDWSRWEQYF

D gene: .
J gene: TRBJ2-7
clone size: .
V gene: TRBV4-1
CDR3 DNA: TGCGCCAGCAGCCAAGCCTCGGGTGCCTCCTACGAGCAGTACTTC
CDR3 protein: CASSQASGASYEQYF

D gene: TRBD2
J gene: TRBJ2-1
clone size: .
V gene: TRBV7-8
CDR3 DNA: TGTGCCAGCAGCTCCCCCCCGGAACTAGCGGGGGACAATGAGCAGTTCTTC
CDR3 protein: CASSSPPELAGDNEQFF

D gene: .
J gene: TRBJ1-2
clone size: .
V gene: TRBV30
CDR3 DNA: TGTGCCTGGAGTGTATCTCACGGCTACACCTTC
CDR3 protein: CAWSVSHGYTF

D gene: .
J gene: TRBJ1-2
clone size: .
V gene: TRBV5-6
CDR3 DNA: TGTGCCAGCAGCTTGGAAGCCCGGGCGGGCTATGGCTACACCTTC
CDR3 protein: CASSLEARAGYGYTF

D gene: .
J gene: TRBJ2-7
clone size: .
V gene: TRBV7-9
CDR3 DNA: TGTGCCAGCAGCCCGATGGGGCCCGACTACGAGCAGTACTTC
CDR3 protein: CASSPMGPDYEQYF

D gene: TRBD1
J gene: TRBJ2-5
clone size: .
V gene: TRBV5-4
CDR3 DNA: TGTGCCAGCAGCTTTGGACAGGGTTTGTACCAAGAGACCCAGTACTTC
CDR3 protein: CASSFGQGLYQETQYF

D gene: TRBD2
J gene: TRBJ2-3
clone size: .
V gene: TRBV27
CDR3 DNA: TGTGCCAGCAGTTCCGGGACTAGGACGCCAAGCACAGATACGCAGTATTTT
CDR3 protein: CASSSGTRTPSTDTQYF

D gene: TRBD2
J gene: TRBJ2-1
clone size: few
V gene: TRBV7-9
CDR3 DNA: TGTGCCAGCAGCGTGCGGACTAGCGCCCCCAATGAGCAGTTCTTC
CDR3 protein: CASSVRTSAPNEQFF

D gene: .
J gene: TRBJ1-1
clone size: .
V gene: TRBV7-2
CDR3 DNA: TGTGCCAGCAGCTTGTATTTGAACACTGAAGCTTTCTTT
CDR3 protein: CASSLYLNTEAFF

D gene: .
J gene: TRBJ1-1
clone size: .
V gene: TRBV11-1
CDR3 DNA: TGTGCCAGCAGCTATGCTTGGGACCGGGCGAACACTGAAGCTTTCTTT
CDR3 protein: CASSYAWDRANTEAFF

D gene: TRBD2
J gene: TRBJ2-2
clone size: .
V gene: TRBV14
CDR3 DNA: TGTGCCAGCAGCCAAGGCCTAGCGGGAGCCACCGGGGAGCTGTTTTTT
CDR3 protein: CASSQGLAGATGELFF

D gene: TRBD1
J gene: TRBJ1-2
clone size: .
V gene: TRBV4-3
CDR3 DNA: TGCGCCAGCAGCCACGACAGGGGGGGGTTCAACTATGGCTACACCTTC
CDR3 protein: CASSHDRGGFNYGYTF

D gene: TRBD1
J gene: TRBJ1-6
clone size: once
V gene: TRBV2
CDR3 DNA: TGTGCCAGCAGTGAAGCGACAGGGGGCAGTTCACCCCTCCACTTT
CDR3 protein: CASSEATGGSSPLHF

D gene: TRBD1
J gene: TRBJ2-7
clone size: .
V gene: TRBV12-5
CDR3 DNA: TGTGCTAGTGGTTTGCTCCGTCCCCGGGACAGGGAGTCCTACGAGCAGTACTTC
CDR3 protein: CASGLLRPRDRESYEQYF

D gene: .
J gene: TRBJ2-7
clone size: .
V gene: TRBV7-6
CDR3 DNA: TGTGCCAGCAGCTTAGGGGATCTCTACGAGCAGTACTTC
CDR3 protein: CASSLGDLYEQYF

D gene: .
J gene: TRBJ1-5
clone size: few
V gene: TRBV6-5
CDR3 DNA: TGTGCCAGCAGTTCAGGGGTATATAGCAATCAGCCCCAGCATTTT
CDR3 protein: CASSSGVYSNQPQHF

D gene: TRBD1
J gene: TRBJ2-1
clone size: .
V gene: TRBV7-3
CDR3 DNA: TGTGCCAGCAGCTCGGGACAGGGAGATGAGCAGTTCTTC
CDR3 protein: CASSSGQGDEQFF

D gene: .
J gene: TRBJ1-2
clone size: .
V gene: TRBV27
CDR3 DNA: TGTGCCAGCAGTAGGGGTATCGACTATGGCTACACCTTC
CDR3 protein: CASSRGIDYGYTF

D gene: TRBD1
J gene: TRBJ2-1
clone size: .
V gene: TRBV5-1
CDR3 DNA: TGCGCCAGCAGCTCCGGGACAGGTATCGATGAGCAGTTCTTC
CDR3 protein: CASSSGTGIDEQFF

D gene: .
J gene: TRBJ1-1
clone size: .
V gene: TRBV5-1
CDR3 DNA: TGCGCCAGCAGCTTGACGTCGGCGAACACTGAAGCTTTCTTT
CDR3 protein: CASSLTSANTEAFF

D gene: .
J gene: TRBJ2-2
clone size: .
V gene: TRBV15
CDR3 DNA: TGTGCCACCAGCGAGGACATCTACACCGGGGAGCTGTTTTTT
CDR3 protein: CATSEDIYTGELFF

D gene: TRBD1
J gene: TRBJ2-2
clone size: .
V gene: TRBV10-3
CDR3 DNA: TGTGCCACCCAGGGGGAGAACACCGGGGAGCTGTTTTTT
CDR3 protein: CATQGENTGELFF

D gene: .
J gene: TRBJ2-6
clone size: .
V gene: TRBV6-1
CDR3 DNA: TGTGCCAGCAGTGAAGCGGCCAGCTCTGGGGCCAACGTCCTGACTTTC
CDR3 protein: CASSEAASSGANVLTF

D gene: TRBD1
J gene: TRBJ2-7
clone size: .
V gene: TRBV28
CDR3 DNA: TGTGCCAGCATCCCCAATAGGGGTAGGGGGCCTGCCTACGAGCAGTACTTC
CDR3 protein: CASIPNRGRGPAYEQYF

D gene: TRBD2
J gene: TRBJ2-1
clone size: .
V gene: TRBV5-4
CDR3 DNA: TGTGCCAGCAGCAGATATAGCGGGAGGTTGAACAATGAGCAGTTCTTC
CDR3 protein: CASSRYSGRLNNEQFF

D gene: .
J gene: TRBJ1-2
clone size: .
V gene: TRBV6-1
CDR3 DNA: TGTGCCAGCAGTGAACGGGGGACTCCGGTTGGGTATGGCTACACCTTC
CDR3 protein: CASSERGTPVGYGYTF

D gene: TRBD1
J gene: TRBJ1-5
clone size: .
V gene: TRBV10-2
CDR3 DNA: TGCGCCAGCAGTGAGTTTGGGACAGGGAGTAATCAGCCCCAGCATTTT
CDR3 protein: CASSEFGTGSNQPQHF

D gene: TRBD2
J gene: TRBJ2-1
clone size: .
V gene: TRBV5-1
CDR3 DNA: TGCGCCAGCAGCTTGGGAGGAGCGGGAGGGCCCGGGGAGCAGTTCTTC
CDR3 protein: CASSLGGAGGPGEQFF

D gene: .
J gene: TRBJ2-7
clone size: once
V gene: TRBV27
CDR3 DNA: TGTGCCAGCAGTTTATACTCCGGGAGCTACGAGCAGTACTTC
CDR3 protein: CASSLYSGSYEQYF

D gene: .
J gene: TRBJ1-4
clone size: .
V gene: TRBV29-1
CDR3 DNA: TGCAGCGTTGGGGCCGGTCCTCATAGCTTTGAAAAACTGTTTTTT
CDR3 protein: CSVGAGPHSFEKLFF

D gene: .
J gene: TRBJ2-1
clone size: .
V gene: TRBV7-9
CDR3 DNA: TGTGCCAGCAGCCCTCGGGGTAGCGCCTACAATGAGCAGTTCTTC
CDR3 protein: CASSPRGSAYNEQFF

D gene: TRBD1
J gene: TRBJ2-1
clone size: few
V gene: TRBV28
CDR3 DNA: TGTGCCAGCAGTTCCTCCGGGACAGGGGTCAATGAGCAGTTCTTC
CDR3 protein: CASSSSGTGVNEQFF

D gene: .
J gene: TRBJ2-1
clone size: .
V gene: TRBV15
CDR3 DNA: TGTGCCACCAGCCTGGACAGAAACAATGAGCAGTTCTTC
CDR3 protein: CATSLDRNNEQFF

D gene: TRBD2
J gene: TRBJ2-3
clone size: .
V gene: TRBV28
CDR3 DNA: TGTGCCAGCAGCCCTTTTAGCAGCGGGGGGCCTAGCACAGATACGCAGTATTTT
CDR3 protein: CASSPFSSGGPSTDTQYF

D gene: TRBD2
J gene: TRBJ2-3
clone size: .
V gene: TRBV28
CDR3 DNA: TGTGCCAGCAGTTTATTTGCGGGGGGGTCAGATACGCAGTATTTT
CDR3 protein: CASSLFAGGSDTQYF

D gene: .
J gene: TRBJ1-5
clone size: few
V gene: TRBV4-1
CDR3 DNA: TGCGCCAGCAGCCAAGTACGGGGGGGCAATCAGCCCCAGCATTTT
CDR3 protein: CASSQVRGGNQPQHF

D gene: .
J gene: TRBJ2-7
clone size: .
V gene: TRBV28
CDR3 DNA: TGTGCCAGCAGTTTGGAGGGCCCCCCCTCCTACGAGCAGTACTTC
CDR3 protein: CASSLEGPPSYEQYF

D gene: TRBD1
J gene: TRBJ1-6
clone size: .
V gene: TRBV5-1
CDR3 DNA: TGCGCCAGCAGACTGACCGGGACAGGCCTTAATTCACCCCTCCACTTT
CDR3 protein: CASRLTGTGLNSPLHF

D gene: TRBD2
J gene: TRBJ2-3
clone size: once
V gene: TRBV5-6
CDR3 DNA: TGTGCCAGCAGCTTGACTAGCGGGGGAAGCACAGATACGCAGTATTTT
CDR3 protein: CASSLTSGGSTDTQYF

D gene: TRBD1
J gene: TRBJ2-3
clone size: few
V gene: TRBV9
CDR3 DNA: TGTGCCAGCAGCCCCCGGACAGGGGACACAGATACGCAGTATTTT
CDR3 protein: CASSPRTGDTDTQYF